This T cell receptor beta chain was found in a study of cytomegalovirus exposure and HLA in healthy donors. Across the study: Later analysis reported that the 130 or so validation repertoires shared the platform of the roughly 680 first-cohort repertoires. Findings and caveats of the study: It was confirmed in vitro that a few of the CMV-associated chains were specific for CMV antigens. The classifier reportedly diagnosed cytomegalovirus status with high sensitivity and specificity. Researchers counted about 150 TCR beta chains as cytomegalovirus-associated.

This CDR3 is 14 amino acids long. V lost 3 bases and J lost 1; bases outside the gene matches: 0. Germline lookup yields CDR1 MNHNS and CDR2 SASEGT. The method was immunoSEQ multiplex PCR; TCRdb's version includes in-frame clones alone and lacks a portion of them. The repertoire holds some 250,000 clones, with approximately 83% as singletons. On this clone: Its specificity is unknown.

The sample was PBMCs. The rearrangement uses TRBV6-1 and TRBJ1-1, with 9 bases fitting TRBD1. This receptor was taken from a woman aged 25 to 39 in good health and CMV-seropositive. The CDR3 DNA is TGTGCCAGCAGTGAGGGACAGGGGAACACTGAAGCTTTCTTT. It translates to CASSEGQGNTEAFF.